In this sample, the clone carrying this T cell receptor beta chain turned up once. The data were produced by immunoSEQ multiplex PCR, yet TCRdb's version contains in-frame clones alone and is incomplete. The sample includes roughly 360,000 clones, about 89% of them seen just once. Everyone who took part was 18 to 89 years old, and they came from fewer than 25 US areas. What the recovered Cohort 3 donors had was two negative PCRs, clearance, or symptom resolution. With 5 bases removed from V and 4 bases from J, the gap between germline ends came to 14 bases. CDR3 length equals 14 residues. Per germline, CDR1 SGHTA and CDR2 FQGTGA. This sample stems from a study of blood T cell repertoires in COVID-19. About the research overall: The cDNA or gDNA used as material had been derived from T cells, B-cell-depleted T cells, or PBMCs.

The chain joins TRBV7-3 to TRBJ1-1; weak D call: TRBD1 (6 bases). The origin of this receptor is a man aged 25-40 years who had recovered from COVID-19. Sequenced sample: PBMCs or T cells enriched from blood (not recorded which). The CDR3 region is CASSPGTGSTEAFF. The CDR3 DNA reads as TGTGCCAGCAGCCCTGGTACAGGGAGCACTGAAGCTTTCTTT.